This TCR beta chain was recovered during a study of cytomegalovirus exposure and HLA in healthy donors. Findings of the study overall: A later analysis found that most CMV-associated TCR beta chains appeared HLA-restricted.

V lost 0 bases, J lost 2 bases, and 11 bases lay in between. The CDR3 contains 15 residues. From germline, CDR1 is KGHSH and CDR2 LQKENI. PCR primers comprised 60 Vbeta and 13 Jbeta primers. The data were produced by immunoSEQ multiplex PCR, yet TCRdb's version contains in-frame clones alone and is incomplete. The profile covers roughly 98,000 clones, with approximately 72% appearing a single time and roughly 3% taken by the ten largest. A word on this clone: The target antigen is unknown.

This receptor was obtained from a female donor in good health and CMV-seropositive. The chain employs TRBV18 and TRBJ2-7; D not certain. The source material was PBMCs. The CDR3 loop reads CASSPPAGRAYEQYF. The CDR3 nucleotides are TGTGCCAGCTCACCACCGGCAGGTCGTGCCTACGAGCAGTACTTC.